A selection of T cell receptor beta chains follows, all from one sample in a study of T cell responses to AZD1222 COVID-19 vaccine. Produced via immunoSEQ multiplex PCR; TCRdb's table is partial and in-frame only. The sample lists tens of thousands of clones; under 90% were seen once. Material: peripheral blood, obtained 28 days after the second AZD1222 dose. These receptors all stem from an adult who received the AZD1222 COVID-19 vaccine. The CDR3 runs from the conserved cysteine through the conserved F or W. D genes are given only for firm matches. Expanded clones get a size class; other rows say once, few or many, or leave the size out.

v_call: TRBV6-5; clone_size: NA; j_call: TRBJ2-7; d_call: NA; cdr3_aa: CASSYSIPNSYEQYF; cdr3_nt: TGTGCCAGCAGTTACTCGATTCCCAATTCCTACGAGCAGTACTTC
v_call: TRBV27; clone_size: NA; j_call: TRBJ2-1; d_call: NA; cdr3_aa: CASSLGDPSYNEQFF; cdr3_nt: TGTGCCAGCAGTTTAGGGGACCCTTCCTACAATGAGCAGTTCTTC
v_call: TRBV5-4; clone_size: NA; j_call: TRBJ1-2; d_call: NA; cdr3_aa: CASSPDTNYGYTF; cdr3_nt: TGTGCCAGCAGCCCGGACACTAACTATGGCTACACCTTC
v_call: TRBV6-5; clone_size: NA; j_call: TRBJ2-5; d_call: NA; cdr3_aa: CASSYSSKPQETQYF; cdr3_nt: TGTGCCAGCAGTTACTCGTCGAAACCTCAAGAGACCCAGTACTTC
v_call: TRBV5-1; clone_size: NA; j_call: TRBJ2-2; d_call: NA; cdr3_aa: CASSGGSGSPGELFF; cdr3_nt: TGCGCCAGCAGCGGGGGCTCCGGCAGCCCCGGGGAGCTGTTTTTT
v_call: TRBV5-1; clone_size: NA; j_call: TRBJ2-3; d_call: TRBD1; cdr3_aa: CASSSGTGGYDTQYF; cdr3_nt: TGCGCCAGCAGCTCCGGGACAGGGGGCTACGATACGCAGTATTTT
v_call: TRBV4-3; clone_size: NA; j_call: TRBJ1-6; d_call: NA; cdr3_aa: CASSQGTESSYNSPLHF; cdr3_nt: TGCGCCAGCAGCCAAGGGACAGAGAGCTCCTATAATTCACCCCTCCACTTT
v_call: TRBV11-3; clone_size: NA; j_call: TRBJ2-7; d_call: NA; cdr3_aa: CASSLGGGRGIKEQYF; cdr3_nt: TGTGCCAGCAGCTTAGGCGGGGGCCGGGGGATTAAGGAGCAGTACTTC
v_call: TRBV6-1; clone_size: NA; j_call: TRBJ1-4; d_call: NA; cdr3_aa: CASSENKARISEKLFF; cdr3_nt: TGTGCCAGCAGTGAAAATAAGGCCAGGATAAGCGAAAAACTGTTTTTT
v_call: TRBV5-8; clone_size: NA; j_call: TRBJ1-2; d_call: NA; cdr3_aa: CASSPGRYLYGYTF; cdr3_nt: TGTGCCAGCAGCCCTGGACGGTACCTCTATGGCTACACCTTC
v_call: TRBV7-9; clone_size: NA; j_call: TRBJ2-3; d_call: NA; cdr3_aa: CASSFGTTDTQYF; cdr3_nt: TGTGCCAGCAGCTTCGGGACTACAGATACGCAGTATTTT
v_call: TRBV9; clone_size: NA; j_call: TRBJ1-1; d_call: NA; cdr3_aa: CASSVSNLNTEAFF; cdr3_nt: TGTGCCAGCAGCGTCTCCAACCTGAACACTGAAGCTTTCTTT
v_call: TRBV4-1; clone_size: many; j_call: TRBJ2-7; d_call: NA; cdr3_aa: CASSQEQRRAYEQYF; cdr3_nt: TGCGCCAGCAGCCAGGAACAGAGACGGGCCTACGAGCAGTACTTC
v_call: TRBV7-2; clone_size: NA; j_call: TRBJ2-7; d_call: NA; cdr3_aa: CASSLGGSSAKQYF; cdr3_nt: TGTGCCAGCAGCTTAGGTGGGTCCTCGGCTAAGCAGTACTTC
v_call: TRBV25-1; clone_size: few; j_call: TRBJ1-4; d_call: NA; cdr3_aa: CASSVGGQGEKLFF; cdr3_nt: TGTGCCAGCAGTGTCGGAGGGCAAGGTGAAAAACTGTTTTTT
v_call: TRBV10-2; clone_size: NA; j_call: TRBJ1-1; d_call: NA; cdr3_aa: CASNVQGFPEAFF; cdr3_nt: TGCGCCAGCAATGTCCAGGGGTTCCCTGAAGCTTTCTTT
v_call: TRBV7-8; clone_size: NA; j_call: TRBJ2-7; d_call: NA; cdr3_aa: CASSLPREKDEQYF; cdr3_nt: TGTGCCAGCAGCTTACCCAGGGAAAAAGACGAGCAGTACTTC
v_call: TRBV6-5; clone_size: NA; j_call: TRBJ2-2; d_call: TRBD2; cdr3_aa: CASSRWGGNTGELFF; cdr3_nt: TGTGCCAGCAGTCGGTGGGGGGGGAACACCGGGGAGCTGTTTTTT
v_call: TRBV5-6; clone_size: NA; j_call: TRBJ2-3; d_call: TRBD2; cdr3_aa: CASSLDLAGGDTQYF; cdr3_nt: TGTGCCAGCAGCTTGGATCTAGCGGGGGGCGATACGCAGTATTTT
v_call: TRBV29-1; clone_size: NA; j_call: TRBJ1-1; d_call: NA; cdr3_aa: CSVGARLTDTEAFF; cdr3_nt: TGCAGCGTTGGTGCCCGACTCACTGACACTGAAGCTTTCTTT
v_call: TRBV11-2; clone_size: few; j_call: TRBJ2-5; d_call: NA; cdr3_aa: CASSDRRGAGYFGETQYF; cdr3_nt: TGTGCCAGCAGCGACCGGCGGGGAGCGGGCTACTTCGGAGAGACCCAGTACTTC
v_call: TRBV1; clone_size: NA; j_call: TRBJ2-3; d_call: NA; cdr3_aa: CTSSQGGQGDTDTQYF; cdr3_nt: TGCACCAGCAGCCAAGGGGGACAGGGGGACACAGATACGCAGTATTTT
v_call: TRBV7-9; clone_size: NA; j_call: TRBJ1-1; d_call: NA; cdr3_aa: CASSSTLDTEAFF; cdr3_nt: TGTGCCAGCAGCTCGACACTGGACACTGAAGCTTTCTTT
v_call: TRBV6-1; clone_size: NA; j_call: TRBJ1-2; d_call: TRBD1; cdr3_aa: CASSDTGGFYGYTF; cdr3_nt: TGTGCCAGCAGTGACACAGGGGGCTTCTATGGCTACACCTTC
v_call: TRBV28; clone_size: few; j_call: TRBJ1-2; d_call: TRBD1; cdr3_aa: CASSLTGEGYTF; cdr3_nt: TGTGCCAGCAGTTTGACAGGGGAGGGCTACACCTTC
v_call: TRBV27; clone_size: few; j_call: TRBJ1-2; d_call: NA; cdr3_aa: CASSLGRNYGYTF; cdr3_nt: TGTGCCAGCAGTTTAGGCAGGAACTATGGCTACACCTTC
v_call: TRBV7-2; clone_size: NA; j_call: TRBJ2-5; d_call: TRBD2; cdr3_aa: CASSWTSGGQETQYF; cdr3_nt: TGTGCCAGCAGCTGGACTAGCGGGGGACAAGAGACCCAGTACTTC
v_call: TRBV6-6; clone_size: NA; j_call: TRBJ2-7; d_call: TRBD1; cdr3_aa: CATDQGAGEQYF; cdr3_nt: TGTGCCACCGATCAGGGGGCGGGCGAGCAGTACTTC
v_call: TRBV2; clone_size: NA; j_call: TRBJ2-5; d_call: TRBD2; cdr3_aa: CASSDLAGGGETQYF; cdr3_nt: TGTGCCAGCAGTGACCTAGCGGGGGGAGGGGAGACCCAGTACTTC
v_call: TRBV18; clone_size: NA; j_call: TRBJ2-2; d_call: NA; cdr3_aa: CASSPPSSTNTGELFF; cdr3_nt: TGTGCCAGCTCACCACCCTCCAGCACTAACACCGGGGAGCTGTTTTTT
v_call: TRBV15; clone_size: NA; j_call: TRBJ2-7; d_call: TRBD1; cdr3_aa: CATSRQRTGSSYEQYF; cdr3_nt: TGTGCCACCAGCAGGCAAAGGACAGGGAGCTCCTACGAGCAGTACTTC
v_call: TRBV6-1; clone_size: NA; j_call: TRBJ1-4; d_call: NA; cdr3_aa: CASSEGGVNNEKLFF; cdr3_nt: TGTGCCAGCAGTGAAGGGGGCGTGAATAATGAAAAACTGTTTTTT
v_call: TRBV30; clone_size: NA; j_call: TRBJ1-2; d_call: NA; cdr3_aa: CAWSHGALYGYTF; cdr3_nt: TGTGCCTGGAGTCACGGGGCCCTCTATGGCTACACCTTC
v_call: TRBV5-6; clone_size: NA; j_call: TRBJ2-7; d_call: NA; cdr3_aa: CASSLDGDEQYF; cdr3_nt: TGTGCCAGCAGCCTGGATGGGGACGAGCAGTACTTC
v_call: TRBV5-4; clone_size: NA; j_call: TRBJ2-2; d_call: TRBD1; cdr3_aa: CASSFFTGDYGELFF; cdr3_nt: TGTGCCAGCAGCTTTTTTACAGGGGATTACGGGGAGCTGTTTTTT
v_call: TRBV5-6; clone_size: NA; j_call: TRBJ1-2; d_call: NA; cdr3_aa: CASSGDFGVGYTF; cdr3_nt: TGTGCCAGCAGCGGCGATTTCGGGGTTGGCTACACCTTC
v_call: TRBV29-1; clone_size: NA; j_call: TRBJ1-1; d_call: NA; cdr3_aa: CSVVKEPEAFF; cdr3_nt: TGCAGCGTTGTCAAGGAACCTGAAGCTTTCTTT
v_call: TRBV29-1; clone_size: NA; j_call: TRBJ1-1; d_call: NA; cdr3_aa: CSVQGREGYTEAFF; cdr3_nt: TGCAGCGTTCAAGGCAGGGAGGGGTACACTGAAGCTTTCTTT
v_call: TRBV7-2; clone_size: NA; j_call: TRBJ2-2; d_call: TRBD2; cdr3_aa: CASSFSTSGGLRGELFF; cdr3_nt: TGTGCCAGCAGCTTCTCGACTAGCGGGGGCCTCAGGGGGGAGCTGTTTTTT
v_call: TRBV2; clone_size: NA; j_call: TRBJ2-1; d_call: NA; cdr3_aa: CASSALNEQFF; cdr3_nt: TGTGCCAGCAGTGCTTTGAATGAGCAGTTCTTC
v_call: TRBV28; clone_size: NA; j_call: TRBJ2-1; d_call: TRBD1; cdr3_aa: CASSLRGLTGNEQFF; cdr3_nt: TGTGCCAGCAGTTTAAGGGGGCTGACAGGGAATGAGCAGTTCTTC
v_call: TRBV7-6; clone_size: NA; j_call: TRBJ1-6; d_call: NA; cdr3_aa: CASSLARKNSPLHF; cdr3_nt: TGTGCCAGCAGCTTAGCTCGGAAGAATTCACCCCTCCACTTT
v_call: TRBV4-3; clone_size: once; j_call: TRBJ1-5; d_call: NA; cdr3_aa: CASSPGEGGQPQHF; cdr3_nt: TGCGCCAGCAGCCCGGGGGAGGGGGGTCAGCCCCAGCATTTT
v_call: TRBV5-1; clone_size: NA; j_call: TRBJ2-3; d_call: NA; cdr3_aa: CASSLLAGGKVDTQYF; cdr3_nt: TGCGCCAGCAGCTTGTTGGCAGGGGGGAAGGTAGATACGCAGTATTTT
v_call: TRBV12-3/TRBV12-4; clone_size: NA; j_call: TRBJ1-1; d_call: NA; cdr3_aa: CASSISGFPEAFF; cdr3_nt: TGTGCCAGCAGTATATCGGGGTTTCCTGAAGCTTTCTTT
v_call: TRBV18; clone_size: few; j_call: TRBJ2-3; d_call: NA; cdr3_aa: CASSPQDYRDTQYF; cdr3_nt: TGTGCCAGCTCACCCCAGGACTACCGAGATACGCAGTATTTT
v_call: TRBV3-1/TRBV3-2; clone_size: once; j_call: TRBJ2-7; d_call: NA; cdr3_aa: CASTGRPGTYEQYF; cdr3_nt: TGTGCCAGCACCGGGAGACCAGGGACCTACGAGCAGTACTTC
v_call: TRBV30; clone_size: few; j_call: TRBJ1-4; d_call: NA; cdr3_aa: CAWSDGAQKLFF; cdr3_nt: TGTGCCTGGAGTGATGGGGCTCAAAAACTGTTTTTT
v_call: TRBV10-3; clone_size: NA; j_call: TRBJ1-1; d_call: TRBD1; cdr3_aa: CAITQQGAETEAFF; cdr3_nt: TGTGCCATCACCCAACAGGGGGCGGAAACTGAAGCTTTCTTT
v_call: TRBV19; clone_size: NA; j_call: TRBJ1-5; d_call: NA; cdr3_aa: CASSILRQSNQPQHF; cdr3_nt: TGTGCCAGTAGTATTCTCCGGCAAAGCAATCAGCCCCAGCATTTT
v_call: TRBV5-1; clone_size: NA; j_call: TRBJ2-5; d_call: TRBD2; cdr3_aa: CASRPSLRGGLETQYF; cdr3_nt: TGCGCCAGCAGACCCTCTTTACGGGGGGGTTTGGAGACCCAGTACTTC